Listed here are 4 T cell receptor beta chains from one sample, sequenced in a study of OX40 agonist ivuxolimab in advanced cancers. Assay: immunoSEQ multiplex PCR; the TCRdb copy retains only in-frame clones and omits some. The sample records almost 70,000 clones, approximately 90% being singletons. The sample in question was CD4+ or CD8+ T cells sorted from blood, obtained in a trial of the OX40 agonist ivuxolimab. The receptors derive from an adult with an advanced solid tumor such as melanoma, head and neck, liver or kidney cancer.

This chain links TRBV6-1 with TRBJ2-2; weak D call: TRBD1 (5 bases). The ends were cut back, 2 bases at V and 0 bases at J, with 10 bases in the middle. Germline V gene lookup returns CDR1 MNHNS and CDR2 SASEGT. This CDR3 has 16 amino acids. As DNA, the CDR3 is TGTGCCAGCAGTGAACAGGCAGGGTCGAACACCGGGGAGCTGTTTTTT. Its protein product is CASSEQAGSNTGELFF.

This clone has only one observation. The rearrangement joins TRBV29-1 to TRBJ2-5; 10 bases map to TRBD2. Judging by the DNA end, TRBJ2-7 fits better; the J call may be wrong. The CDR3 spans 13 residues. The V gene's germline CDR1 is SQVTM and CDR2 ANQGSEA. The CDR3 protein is CSVGTSGTYEQYF. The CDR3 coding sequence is TGCAGCGTTGGGACTAGCGGAACCTACGAGCAGTACTTC.

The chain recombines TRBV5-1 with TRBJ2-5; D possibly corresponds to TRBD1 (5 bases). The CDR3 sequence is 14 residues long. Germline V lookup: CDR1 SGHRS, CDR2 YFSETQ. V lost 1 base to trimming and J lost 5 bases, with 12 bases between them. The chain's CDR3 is CASSLQQGMETQYF. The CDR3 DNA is TGCGCCAGCAGCTTGCAGCAGGGAATGGAGACCCAGTACTTC.

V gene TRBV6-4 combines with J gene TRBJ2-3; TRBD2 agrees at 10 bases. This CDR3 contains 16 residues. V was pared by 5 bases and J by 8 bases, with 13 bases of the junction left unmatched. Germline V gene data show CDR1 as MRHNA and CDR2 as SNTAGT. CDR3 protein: CASSMTSGSDGGTQYF. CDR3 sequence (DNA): TGTGCCAGCAGTATGACTAGCGGGTCCGACGGGGGTACGCAGTATTTT.